Listed below are T cell receptor beta chains from one sample, sequenced in a study of CD8 T cells in Susac syndrome. TCRdb reprocessed the immunoSEQ multiplex PCR reads via MiXCR and lists one record per CDR3 protein. The sample lists about 190,000 distinct CDR3 sequences, approximately 96% seen once, with approximately 0.1% in the top ten. Sequenced input: CD4+ T cells from PBMCs. These receptors were obtained from a human donor with Susac syndrome. Each CDR3 is given with its conserved first and last residue. D genes are given only for firm matches. Clone size is stated in some rows and not others, as once, few, many or a class when expanded.

D gene,clone size,V gene,J gene,CDR3 DNA,CDR3 protein
.,.,TRBV12-3/TRBV12-4,TRBJ2-5,TGTGCCAGCAGTAAGGGACGGCTACAAGAGACCCAGTACTTC,CASSKGRLQETQYF
TRBD1,few,TRBV7-2,TRBJ2-7,TGTGCCAGCAGCTTAAGACAGGGGAACTACGAGCAGTACTTC,CASSLRQGNYEQYF
TRBD2,.,TRBV5-4,TRBJ2-5,TGTGCCAGCAGCCGTGGACTAGCGGGGGGTGTCCAAGAGACCCAGTACTTC,CASSRGLAGGVQETQYF
.,.,TRBV6-5,TRBJ2-7,TGTGCCAGCAGTCAGGACTTCCCCTACGAGCAGTACTTC,CASSQDFPYEQYF
TRBD1,.,TRBV9,TRBJ1-2,TGTGCCAGCACCCCCAGCAGGGGGGTCTATGGCTACACCTTC,CASTPSRGVYGYTF
.,.,TRBV15,TRBJ2-5,TGTGCCACCAGGGGGCTCGAGACCCAGTACTTC,CATRGLETQYF
TRBD1,.,TRBV19,TRBJ1-2,TGTGCCAGTAGTCCCCAGACAGGGGACTATGGCTACACCTTC,CASSPQTGDYGYTF
.,.,TRBV30,TRBJ1-1,TGTGCCTGGTCTATAGGCCTTTCTGGTAACACTGAAGCTTTCTTT,CAWSIGLSGNTEAFF
.,once,TRBV5-6,TRBJ1-5,TGTGCCAGCAGCTTGCGACAGGCGAACAATCAGCCCCAGCATTTT,CASSLRQANNQPQHF
.,.,TRBV6-1,TRBJ2-3,TGTGCCAGCAGCCCGGCGGGGCTTACGCAGTATTTT,CASSPAGLTQYF
.,.,TRBV7-8,TRBJ2-7,TGTGCCAGCAGCTTAGCGGTTGTCTACGAGCAGTACTTC,CASSLAVVYEQYF
TRBD1,.,TRBV5-1,TRBJ2-5,TGCGCCAGCAGCCCAGGGGGTCAGGGGACCCAGTACTTC,CASSPGGQGTQYF
TRBD1,.,TRBV11-2,TRBJ1-5,TGTGCCAGCAGCTCGGACAGGATGGGGTCGCCCCAGCATTTT,CASSSDRMGSPQHF
.,.,TRBV29-1,TRBJ2-5,TGCAGCGGGAAGGTTGGGTCAGGGGCAGAGACCCAGTACTTC,CSGKVGSGAETQYF
TRBD1,once,TRBV3-1,TRBJ1-1,TGTGCCAGCAGCCAAAAAACAGGGGGAAGCGCTGAAGCTTTCTTT,CASSQKTGGSAEAFF
.,.,TRBV7-2,TRBJ1-1,TGTGCCAGCAGCCCAGGGCCCGGGAACACTGAAGCTTTCTTT,CASSPGPGNTEAFF
.,.,TRBV25-1,TRBJ1-3,TGTGCCAGCAGTGAAGGGACTGCGGCTGGAAACACCATATATTTT,CASSEGTAAGNTIYF
TRBD1,once,TRBV2,TRBJ2-3,TGTGCCAGCAGTGAATCTGGGACAGTCACAGATACGCAGTATTTT,CASSESGTVTDTQYF
.,.,TRBV27,TRBJ2-7,TGTGCCTGCAAGTCCGGGACTGCTCACGAGCAGTACTTC,CACKSGTAHEQYF
.,once,TRBV11-2,TRBJ2-5,TGTGCCAGCAGCAGGTGGACGGCAACGCAAGAGACCCAGTACTTC,CASSRWTATQETQYF
.,.,TRBV5-1,TRBJ1-3,TGCGCCAGCAGCTTAGCGGACATCTCTGGAAACACCATATATTTT,CASSLADISGNTIYF
TRBD2,.,TRBV28,TRBJ2-7,TGTGCCAGCAGTCCCCCGGGACTAGGGGCTTCCTACGAGCAGTACTTC,CASSPPGLGASYEQYF
TRBD1,once,TRBV20-1,TRBJ1-2,TGCAGTGCTCCCCCCGGGACAGACACTAACTATGGCTACACCTTC,CSAPPGTDTNYGYTF
.,.,TRBV7-9,TRBJ1-2,TGTGCCAGCAGCCCACGACAAACAGGGATCTCTGGCTACACCTTC,CASSPRQTGISGYTF
.,once,TRBV30,TRBJ2-7,TGTGCCTGGAGTGTAGAGGACTACGAGCAGTACTTC,CAWSVEDYEQYF
TRBD2,.,TRBV7-2,TRBJ2-1,TGTGCCAGCAGCTTGACTAGCGGGGGGTTCGACAATGAGCAGTTCTTC,CASSLTSGGFDNEQFF
.,.,TRBV12-3/TRBV12-4,TRBJ1-2,TGTGCCAGCAGTTTAGCGCCTATGTACAACTATGGCTACACCTTC,CASSLAPMYNYGYTF
.,.,TRBV20-1,TRBJ1-2,TGCAGTGCTAGAGGCGGGGGCTATGGCTACACCTTC,CSARGGGYGYTF